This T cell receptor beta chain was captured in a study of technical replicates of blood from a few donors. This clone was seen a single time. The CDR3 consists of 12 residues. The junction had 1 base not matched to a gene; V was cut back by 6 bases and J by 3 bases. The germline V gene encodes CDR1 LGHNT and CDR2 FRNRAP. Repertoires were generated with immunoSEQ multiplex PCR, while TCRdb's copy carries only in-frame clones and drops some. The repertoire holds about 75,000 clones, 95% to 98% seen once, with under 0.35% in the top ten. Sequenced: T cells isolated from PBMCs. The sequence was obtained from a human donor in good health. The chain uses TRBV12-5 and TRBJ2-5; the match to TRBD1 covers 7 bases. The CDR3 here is CASGDREETQYF. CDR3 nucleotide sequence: TGTGCTAGTGGAGACAGGGAAGAGACCCAGTACTTC.